This entry concerns a single T cell receptor (beta chain). Trimming at V came to 4 bases and at J to 7 bases, leaving 10 bases not matched to a gene. CDR1 SGHDN and CDR2 FVKESK come from the germline V gene. This CDR3 comprises 16 residues. The library targeted TCRbeta and was prepared with unique molecular identifiers. TCRdb reanalysed the PCR reads using MiXCR and keeps one entry per CDR3 protein. In the table there are about 460,000 distinct CDR3 sequences, approximately 12% of which are singletons. The sample originates from a study of T-cell reconstitution after alpha-beta-depleted transplantation in children.

The rearrangement joins TRBV14 to TRBJ2-1; TRBD2 aligns across 10 bases. The receptor was derived from a human donor who donated a stem cell graft to a child with combined immunodeficiency. The sequenced sample was PBMCs from the stem cell graft donor, obtained from the stem cell graft. CDR3 amino acids: CASSRWAGLAENEQFF. CDR3 nucleotide sequence: TGTGCCAGCAGCCGCTGGGCCGGACTAGCGGAAAATGAGCAGTTCTTC.